This T cell receptor beta chain was sequenced during a study of T cell responses to AZD1222 COVID-19 vaccine (dated by TCRdb to 2020 to 2023). Notes on the research overall: AZD1222 recipients whose second dose came at about 4 weeks and those whose second dose came at about 12 weeks were combined into one group, since spike-specific TCR depth and breadth did not differ between the two schedules. TCR sequencing was performed for approximately 240 trial participants, of whom about 200 were given two doses of AZD1222 and around 25 were given two doses of MenACWY control vaccine. Enrollment into the trials was organized by age into subgroups of 18-55, 56-69 and 70-plus years, and those subgroups contained approximately 160, 26 and 62 TCR-sequenced participants, respectively.

The full study reports these points: After two AZD1222 doses, spike-specific TCR breadth and depth were significantly higher than at day 0 and than in MenACWY recipients. Reportedly, close to half of the unique spike-specific TCRs recognized epitopes lying outside the regions that are mutated in the B.1.351 and B.1.1.7 variants. Vaccine-associated CD4 TCRs spanned the whole spike protein, with dominant responses in regions 160-218 and 743-854. Conclusions about previously exposed vaccinees are limited, since just a handful of AZD1222 recipients were seropositive for SARS-CoV-2 at baseline. In the small 56-69-year group, the increase in depth fell short of significance, most likely because of low power. Most participants were white British and females outnumbered males, and the authors suggested that clonal diversity may have been underestimated. No day 14 peak-response samples were available, so repertoires were characterized only after the peak T cell response.

The CDR3 regions of human TCRbeta chains were analyzed by immunosequencing. As for the original processing: TCRs in the repertoires were compared against a reference library of SARS-CoV-2-specific TCRs that had been generated with the MIRA antigen-specificity platform. Breadth was defined as the fraction of unique TCRs that were SARS-CoV-2-associated, and depth was defined as the fraction of total T cells that were SARS-CoV-2-associated. Using the MIRA data, every spike-specific TCR was mapped to the spike region that the TCR reacted to and assigned to either a CD4 or a CD8 class. Log10-transformed breadth and depth values were compared by one-way ANOVA with Sidak's multiple comparisons tests. In its TCRdb copy, this immuneACCESS table keeps in-frame sequences only and misses some clones. Where compared with another copy, unresolved V genes explain less than half of these, and the others have no known cause. V and J calls and clone size are copied from that table; D and trimming were computed from the DNA. Within this sample are about 100,000 clones, with 84% of them counted one time only. About 15% of the sample rests with the top ten.

CDR1 and CDR2 were assigned from the germline V gene (reference sequence) as GTSNPN and SVGIG. V has 0 bases trimmed and J has 4 bases trimmed; junction bases matching no gene number 2. The CDR3 contains 14 residues, cysteine and phenylalanine counted. The sequence is cut down to CDR3 DNA, 42 bases in frame from base 1. A word on this clone: Its target antigen remains unknown. Base qualities are not recorded, but no much larger clone differs from it by a single base.

The time point label corresponds to: baseline before first vaccination. Samples from vaccinated people were obtained from the UK trials COV001 and COV002, which included a single-blind randomized controlled phase 2/3 trial of AZD1222 (ChAdOx1 nCoV-19) in healthy adults. For TCRbeta chain sequencing, PBMC samples were collected from trial participants at day 0 and at day 28 after the second dose. Sequenced material: peripheral blood, taken on day 0 of AZD1222 vaccination. The chain joins TRBV30 to TRBJ2-1; a stretch of 8 junction bases matches TRBD1. This clonotype was obtained from an adult in good health. The nucleotide sequence reads TGTGCCTGGAGTGTGGGGGACAGGTACAATGAGCAGTTCTTC. Its product reads: CAWSVGDRYNEQFF.